This is a list of T cell receptor beta chains from one sample in a study of PD-1 blockade in classical Hodgkin lymphoma. This table comes from immunoSEQ multiplex PCR, and its TCRdb copy is limited to in-frame clones, with some not included. The data hold 20,000 to 25,000 clones, with 90% observed a single time. Sequencing used CD4+ T cells from blood. The source is a human donor with classical Hodgkin lymphoma. The CDR3 runs from the conserved cysteine through the conserved F or W. Each record gives: clone size, D gene, J gene, V gene, CDR3 DNA, CDR3 protein. The D gene is left open where the match is weak. The size entry is marked missing in some rows and otherwise reads once, few, many or a size class.

clone_size: NA
d_call: NA
j_call: TRBJ1-2
v_call: TRBV5-4
cdr3_nt: TGTGCCAGCAGCTCTCCCACCCAGGACTATGGCTACACCTTC
cdr3_aa: CASSSPTQDYGYTF

clone_size: NA
d_call: NA
j_call: TRBJ2-1
v_call: TRBV27
cdr3_nt: TGTGCCAGCTCTGTAGGGACAACGTATCATGAGCAGTTCTTC
cdr3_aa: CASSVGTTYHEQFF

clone_size: NA
d_call: NA
j_call: TRBJ2-3
v_call: TRBV14
cdr3_nt: TGTGCCAGCAGCCCTAGACTGATAGCGGGCACAGATACGCAGTATTTT
cdr3_aa: CASSPRLIAGTDTQYF

clone_size: NA
d_call: NA
j_call: TRBJ1-5
v_call: TRBV5-6
cdr3_nt: TGTGCCAGCAGCTTGGTGGATCAGCCCCAGCATTTT
cdr3_aa: CASSLVDQPQHF

clone_size: NA
d_call: TRBD2
j_call: TRBJ2-1
v_call: TRBV6-1
cdr3_nt: TGTGCCAGCAGTGAAGAACGCAGGGGACTAGCGGGAGGTGATGAGCAGTTCTTC
cdr3_aa: CASSEERRGLAGGDEQFF

clone_size: NA
d_call: NA
j_call: TRBJ2-7
v_call: TRBV15
cdr3_nt: TGTGCCACCAGCAGAGTTGCGTTGGCCTACGAGCAGTACTTC
cdr3_aa: CATSRVALAYEQYF

clone_size: once
d_call: NA
j_call: TRBJ2-7
v_call: TRBV5-6
cdr3_nt: TGTGCCAGCAGCTTGCGGCGGGTCTACGAGCAGTACTTC
cdr3_aa: CASSLRRVYEQYF

clone_size: NA
d_call: NA
j_call: TRBJ1-5
v_call: TRBV28
cdr3_nt: TGTGCCAGCAGTCTCGACGGGATCAAGCCCCAGCATTTT
cdr3_aa: CASSLDGIKPQHF

clone_size: NA
d_call: NA
j_call: TRBJ1-1
v_call: TRBV7-6
cdr3_nt: TGTGCCAGCAGCTTAGTCGGCGGTAACACTGAAGCTTTCTTT
cdr3_aa: CASSLVGGNTEAFF

clone_size: NA
d_call: NA
j_call: TRBJ1-2
v_call: TRBV19
cdr3_nt: TGTGCCAGTAGTATAATGGGGTTCGGCTACACCTTC
cdr3_aa: CASSIMGFGYTF

clone_size: NA
d_call: NA
j_call: TRBJ1-2
v_call: TRBV6-1
cdr3_nt: TGTGCCAGCAGTGAATCGGGAACAGGACGGGGCTACACCTTC
cdr3_aa: CASSESGTGRGYTF

clone_size: NA
d_call: NA
j_call: TRBJ1-1
v_call: TRBV5-8
cdr3_nt: TGTGCCAGCGGACGAAGGGGGAAGTTGACTGAAGCTTTCTTT
cdr3_aa: CASGRRGKLTEAFF

clone_size: NA
d_call: NA
j_call: TRBJ1-5
v_call: TRBV2
cdr3_nt: TGTGCCAGCAGTGTGAGGACAGAAAATCAGCCCCAGCATTTT
cdr3_aa: CASSVRTENQPQHF

clone_size: NA
d_call: TRBD1
j_call: TRBJ2-7
v_call: TRBV5-1
cdr3_nt: TGCGCCAGCAGTTTCGAAGGGGGCAACGAGCAGTACTTC
cdr3_aa: CASSFEGGNEQYF

clone_size: NA
d_call: NA
j_call: TRBJ2-5
v_call: TRBV15
cdr3_nt: TGTGCCACCAGCAGAGATCTCCAACAGGAGCATGAAGAGACCCAGTACTTC
cdr3_aa: CATSRDLQQEHEETQYF

clone_size: NA
d_call: TRBD1
j_call: TRBJ2-2
v_call: TRBV9
cdr3_nt: TGTGCCAGCAGCGGGACCGGGACAGCGAACACCGGGGAGCTGTTTTTT
cdr3_aa: CASSGTGTANTGELFF

clone_size: NA
d_call: NA
j_call: TRBJ2-7
v_call: TRBV29-1
cdr3_nt: TGCAGCGTTGAAATACAGTACGAGCAGTACTTC
cdr3_aa: CSVEIQYEQYF

clone_size: few
d_call: NA
j_call: TRBJ1-1
v_call: TRBV29-1
cdr3_nt: TGCAGCGTTGGACACAGCAACACTGAAGCTTTCTTT
cdr3_aa: CSVGHSNTEAFF

clone_size: NA
d_call: NA
j_call: TRBJ2-1
v_call: TRBV5-1
cdr3_nt: TGCGCCAGCAGGAAGGACTCGACCATTTACAATGAGCAGTTCTTC
cdr3_aa: CASRKDSTIYNEQFF

clone_size: NA
d_call: NA
j_call: TRBJ1-1
v_call: TRBV30
cdr3_nt: TGTGCCTGGATCCCAAACTACACGAGTGAAGCTTTCTTT
cdr3_aa: CAWIPNYTSEAFF

clone_size: few
d_call: NA
j_call: TRBJ1-1
v_call: TRBV5-1
cdr3_nt: TGCGCCAGCAGCTTAGACCGCCCTGGGACTGAAGCTTTCTTT
cdr3_aa: CASSLDRPGTEAFF

clone_size: NA
d_call: NA
j_call: TRBJ1-1
v_call: TRBV5-1
cdr3_nt: TGCGCCAGCAGCTTGCTCCCGGGAAGAAACACTGAAGCTTTCTTT
cdr3_aa: CASSLLPGRNTEAFF

clone_size: NA
d_call: NA
j_call: TRBJ2-3
v_call: TRBV7-9
cdr3_nt: TGTGCCAGCAGCGTCGAGGGGTTTTATACGCAGTATTTT
cdr3_aa: CASSVEGFYTQYF

clone_size: NA
d_call: TRBD1
j_call: TRBJ1-4
v_call: TRBV7-3
cdr3_nt: TGTGCCAGCAGCTTTGGACAGGGGGGTGAAAAACTGTTTTTT
cdr3_aa: CASSFGQGGEKLFF

clone_size: NA
d_call: NA
j_call: TRBJ1-6
v_call: TRBV27
cdr3_nt: TGTGCCAGCAGTTTTGGTGACGGTGTGAATTCACCCCTCCACTTT
cdr3_aa: CASSFGDGVNSPLHF

clone_size: NA
d_call: NA
j_call: TRBJ1-2
v_call: TRBV5-5
cdr3_nt: TGTGCCAGCAGCTTCGCGCCAGCCTTATATGGCTACACCTTC
cdr3_aa: CASSFAPALYGYTF

clone_size: once
d_call: TRBD1
j_call: TRBJ2-3
v_call: TRBV19
cdr3_nt: TGTGCCAGTCGAATCCGCTCCGGGACAGGGGCAGATACGCAGTATTTT
cdr3_aa: CASRIRSGTGADTQYF

clone_size: NA
d_call: TRBD1
j_call: TRBJ1-5
v_call: TRBV27
cdr3_nt: TGTGCCAGCTCAAAGGAGGGGGCGCATCAGCCCCAGCATTTT
cdr3_aa: CASSKEGAHQPQHF

clone_size: once
d_call: TRBD1
j_call: TRBJ1-1
v_call: TRBV9
cdr3_nt: TGTGCCAGCAGCGCCGACAGGGCGAACACTGAAGCTTTCTTT
cdr3_aa: CASSADRANTEAFF

clone_size: NA
d_call: NA
j_call: TRBJ2-1
v_call: TRBV21-1
cdr3_nt: TGTGCCAGCAGCAAACGGACTAGCCTCCCGAGCTCCTACAATGAGCAGTTCTTC
cdr3_aa: CASSKRTSLPSSYNEQFF

clone_size: NA
d_call: NA
j_call: TRBJ2-7
v_call: TRBV30
cdr3_nt: TGTGCCTGGAAAAGGACGGGCTCCTACGAGCAGTACTTC
cdr3_aa: CAWKRTGSYEQYF

clone_size: NA
d_call: TRBD2
j_call: TRBJ2-5
v_call: TRBV7-2
cdr3_nt: TGTGCCAGCAGCCTAAAACTAGCGGCCCTGGGGACCCAGTACTTC
cdr3_aa: CASSLKLAALGTQYF

clone_size: NA
d_call: NA
j_call: TRBJ2-3
v_call: TRBV28
cdr3_nt: TGTGCCAGCCTGATGAATGCTAGCACAGATACGCAGTATTTT
cdr3_aa: CASLMNASTDTQYF

clone_size: NA
d_call: NA
j_call: TRBJ1-2
v_call: TRBV4-1
cdr3_nt: TGCGCCAGCAGCCACCACGGAAGGTCTGCTTATGGCTACACCTTC
cdr3_aa: CASSHHGRSAYGYTF

clone_size: few
d_call: NA
j_call: TRBJ1-2
v_call: TRBV27
cdr3_nt: TGTGCCAGCAGTCGACTTGGGAACTATGGCTACACCTTC
cdr3_aa: CASSRLGNYGYTF

clone_size: few
d_call: NA
j_call: TRBJ1-1
v_call: TRBV19
cdr3_nt: TGTGCCAGTCGACGCCGGGGCAGGACTGAAGCTTTCTTT
cdr3_aa: CASRRRGRTEAFF

clone_size: NA
d_call: NA
j_call: TRBJ2-1
v_call: TRBV30
cdr3_nt: TGTGCCTGGAGTGTTCGGTTTAATACAGGGTTCGAGTTCTTC
cdr3_aa: CAWSVRFNTGFEFF

clone_size: NA
d_call: TRBD1
j_call: TRBJ2-7
v_call: TRBV2
cdr3_nt: TGTGCCAGCAGCACAGGGGTCGGTCTGGGCGAGCAGTACTTC
cdr3_aa: CASSTGVGLGEQYF

clone_size: once
d_call: NA
j_call: TRBJ2-3
v_call: TRBV7-6
cdr3_nt: TGTGCCAGCAGCCTACGGGACCTTGGGGGCCTGTATTTT
cdr3_aa: CASSLRDLGGLYF

clone_size: once
d_call: NA
j_call: TRBJ2-7
v_call: TRBV11-2
cdr3_nt: TGTGCCAGCAGCTTAGTTAGGGGGTCTACTTCCTACGAGCAGTACTTC
cdr3_aa: CASSLVRGSTSYEQYF